This record looks at one T cell receptor beta chain sequence and its context. What antigen it recognizes has not been identified. No clone much larger than this one lies a single base away; base qualities are absent. The V end gives up 3 bases and the J end 8 bases, leaving 5 bases in the junction not matched to a gene. Taken from the germline V gene, the CDR1 and CDR2 loops are MGHRA and YSYEKL. Including the terminal cysteine and phenylalanine, the CDR3 comprises 13 residues. The retained sequence is limited to the CDR3, 39 bases, with the frame set at the first base. The source of the sample is a study of T cell responses to AZD1222 COVID-19 vaccine (dated by TCRdb to the early 2020s). As for the study more broadly: AZD1222 recipients with second doses at about 4 weeks or about 12 weeks were pooled, because spike-specific TCR depth and breadth did not differ between schedules. Trial participants were enrolled by age into 18-55, 56-69 and 70-plus year subgroups, with roughly 160, 29 and 62 TCR-sequenced participants respectively. A total of roughly 240 trial participants underwent TCR sequencing, of whom some 210 received two doses of AZD1222 and some 26 received two doses of the MenACWY control vaccine. General conclusions and limits of the study: Conclusions about previously exposed vaccinees are limited because only a handful of AZD1222 recipients were SARS-CoV-2 seropositive at baseline. Most participants were white British and females outnumbered males, and the authors suggested that clonal diversity may have been underestimated. Spike-specific TCR breadth and depth rose significantly after two AZD1222 doses compared with day 0 and with MenACWY recipients. Because no day 14 peak-response samples were available, the repertoires could be characterized only after the peak T cell response. The whole spike protein was spanned by vaccine-associated CD4 TCRs, and dominant responses were seen in regions 160-218 and 743-854. Nearly half of unique spike-specific TCRs reportedly recognized epitopes outside regions mutated in the B.1.351 and B.1.1.7 variants. The 56-69-year group was small, and its depth increase did not reach significance, likely because of low power.

The CDR3 regions of human TCRbeta chains were analyzed by immunosequencing. The study's own analysis went as follows. TCRs in the repertoires were compared against a reference library of SARS-CoV-2-specific TCRs that had been generated with the MIRA antigen-specificity platform. Breadth meant the fraction of unique TCRs that were SARS-CoV-2-associated, whereas depth meant the fraction of total T cells that were SARS-CoV-2-associated. Using the MIRA data, every spike-specific TCR was mapped to the spike region that the TCR reacted to and assigned to either a CD4 or a CD8 class. Log10-transformed breadth and depth values were compared by one-way ANOVA with Sidak's multiple comparisons tests. TCRdb carries this immuneACCESS record with in-frame sequences only. Its versions omit some clonotypes, under half of them owing to an unresolved V gene in the studies checked, with the rest unexplained. That table supplies the V and J calls and clone size; D and trimming were determined from the DNA. This sample gives about 120,000 clones in total; more than 85% of them show up just once. The top ten clones comprise 6.5% to 9.5% of the sample.

The time point label here, explained by the study, means: baseline before first vaccination. The vaccinee samples were drawn from two UK trials, COV001 and COV002, one of which was a single-blind randomized controlled phase 2/3 trial testing AZD1222 (ChAdOx1 nCoV-19) in healthy adults. For TCRbeta chain sequencing, PBMC samples from trial participants were taken at day 0 and at day 28 after the second dose. The V and J segments used are TRBV4-1 and TRBJ1-2, with 8 middle bases fitting TRBD1. The origin of this receptor is an adult in good health. The sequencing used peripheral blood, collected on day 0 of AZD1222 vaccination. The CDR3 in this case is CASSQQGAGGYTF. At the DNA level, the sequence is TGCGCCAGCAGCCAGCAGGGGGCAGGCGGCTACACCTTC.